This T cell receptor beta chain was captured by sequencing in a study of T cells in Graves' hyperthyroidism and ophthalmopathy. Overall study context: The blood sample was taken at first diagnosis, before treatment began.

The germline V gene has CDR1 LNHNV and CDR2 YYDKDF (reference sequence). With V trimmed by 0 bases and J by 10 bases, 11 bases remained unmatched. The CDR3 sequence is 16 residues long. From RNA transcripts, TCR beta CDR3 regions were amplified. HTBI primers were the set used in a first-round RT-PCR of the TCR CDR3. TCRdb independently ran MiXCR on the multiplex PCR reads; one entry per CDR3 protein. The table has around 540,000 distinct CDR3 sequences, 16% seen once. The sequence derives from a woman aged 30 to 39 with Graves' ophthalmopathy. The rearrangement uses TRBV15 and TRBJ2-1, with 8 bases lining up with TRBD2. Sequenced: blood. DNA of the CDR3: TGTGCCACCAGCAGAGATGGAGGGACTAGTTTTCGGGAGCAGTTCTTC. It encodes CATSRDGGTSFREQFF.